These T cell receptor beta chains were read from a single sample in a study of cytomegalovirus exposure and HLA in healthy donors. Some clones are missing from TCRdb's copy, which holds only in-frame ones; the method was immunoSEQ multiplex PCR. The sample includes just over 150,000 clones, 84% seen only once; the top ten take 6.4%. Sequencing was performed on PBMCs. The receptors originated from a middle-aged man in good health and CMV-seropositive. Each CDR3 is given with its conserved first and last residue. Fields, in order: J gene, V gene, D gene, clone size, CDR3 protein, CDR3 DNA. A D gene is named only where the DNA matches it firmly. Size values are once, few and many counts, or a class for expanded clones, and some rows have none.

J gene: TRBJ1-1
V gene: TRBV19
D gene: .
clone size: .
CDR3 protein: CASSRGRKNTEAFF
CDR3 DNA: TGTGCCAGTAGTAGGGGCAGGAAGAACACTGAAGCTTTCTTT

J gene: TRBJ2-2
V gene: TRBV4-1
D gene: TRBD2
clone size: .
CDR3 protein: CASRWRGGGAGELFF
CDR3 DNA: TGCGCCAGCAGATGGCGGGGGGGCGGGGCCGGGGAGCTGTTTTTT

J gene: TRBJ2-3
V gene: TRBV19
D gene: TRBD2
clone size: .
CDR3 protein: CASSSLAGLPGIYF
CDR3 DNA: TGTGCCAGTAGTAGTCTAGCGGGATTGCCCGGCATCTATTTT

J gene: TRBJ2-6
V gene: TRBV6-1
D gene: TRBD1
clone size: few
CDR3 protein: CGGGRNSGANVLTF
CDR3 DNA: TGTGGAGGGGGCAGAAACTCTGGGGCCAACGTCCTGACTTTC

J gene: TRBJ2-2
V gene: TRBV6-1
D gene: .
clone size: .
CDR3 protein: CASSDTRRNTGELFF
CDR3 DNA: TGTGCCAGCAGTGACACAAGGAGGAACACCGGGGAGCTGTTTTTT

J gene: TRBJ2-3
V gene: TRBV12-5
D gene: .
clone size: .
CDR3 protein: CASAQRLAASTDTQYF
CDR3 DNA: TGTGCTAGTGCCCAGAGATTAGCAGCTAGCACAGATACGCAGTATTTT

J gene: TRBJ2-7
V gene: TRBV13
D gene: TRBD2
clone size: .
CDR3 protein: CASAKSGGALSYEQYF
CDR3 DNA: TGTGCCAGCGCAAAGTCCGGGGGGGCCCTCTCCTACGAGCAGTACTTC

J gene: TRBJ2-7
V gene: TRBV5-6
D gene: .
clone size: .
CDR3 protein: CASSRRGYEQYF
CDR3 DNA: TGTGCCAGCAGCCGGAGGGGCTACGAGCAGTACTTC

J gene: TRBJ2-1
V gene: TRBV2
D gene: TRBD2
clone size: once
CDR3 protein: CASGGTRAYNEQFF
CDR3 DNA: TGTGCCAGCGGCGGGACTAGAGCCTACAATGAGCAGTTCTTC

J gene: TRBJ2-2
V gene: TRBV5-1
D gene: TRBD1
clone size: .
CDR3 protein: CASSPPGTGTGELFF
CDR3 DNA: TGCGCCAGCAGCCCCCCCGGGACAGGGACCGGGGAGCTGTTTTTT

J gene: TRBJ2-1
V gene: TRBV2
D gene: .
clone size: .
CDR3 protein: CASKAVVSSNEQFF
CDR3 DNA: TGTGCCAGCAAAGCGGTGGTCTCCTCCAATGAGCAGTTCTTC

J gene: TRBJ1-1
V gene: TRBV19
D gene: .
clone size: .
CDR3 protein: CASSRDNMNTEAFF
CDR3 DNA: TGTGCCAGTAGCCGGGACAACATGAACACTGAAGCTTTCTTT

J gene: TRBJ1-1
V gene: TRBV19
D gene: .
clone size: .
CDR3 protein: CASSIQGLTAFF
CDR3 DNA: TGTGCCAGTAGTATTCAGGGTCTGACAGCTTTCTTT

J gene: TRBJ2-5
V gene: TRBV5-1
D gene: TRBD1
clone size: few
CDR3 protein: CASSKAGTGETQYF
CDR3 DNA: TGCGCCAGCAGCAAGGCCGGGACAGGAGAGACCCAGTACTTC

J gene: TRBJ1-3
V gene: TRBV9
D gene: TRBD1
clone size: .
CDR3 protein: CASSTRQGFSGNTIYF
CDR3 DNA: TGTGCCAGCAGCACACGACAGGGATTCTCTGGAAACACCATATATTTT

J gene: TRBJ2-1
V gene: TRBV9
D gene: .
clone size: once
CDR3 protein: CASSVSEREQFF
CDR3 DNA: TGTGCCAGCAGCGTATCAGAGCGGGAGCAGTTCTTC

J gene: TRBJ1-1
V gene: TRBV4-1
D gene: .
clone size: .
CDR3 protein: CASSQIKNTEAFF
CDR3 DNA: TGCGCCAGCAGCCAAATCAAGAACACTGAAGCTTTCTTT

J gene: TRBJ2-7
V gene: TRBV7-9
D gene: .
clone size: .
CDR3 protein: CASSLGTAYEQYF
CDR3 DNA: TGTGCCAGCAGCTTAGGGACAGCTTACGAGCAGTACTTC

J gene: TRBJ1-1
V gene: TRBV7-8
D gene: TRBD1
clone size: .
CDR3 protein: CASSLRTGRPYTEAFF
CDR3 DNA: TGTGCCAGCAGCCTCAGGACAGGGAGGCCTTACACTGAAGCTTTCTTT

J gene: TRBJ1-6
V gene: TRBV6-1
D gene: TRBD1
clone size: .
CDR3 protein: CASSENRGSNNSPLHF
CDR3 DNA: TGTGCCAGCAGTGAAAACAGGGGGTCTAATAATTCACCCCTCCACTTT

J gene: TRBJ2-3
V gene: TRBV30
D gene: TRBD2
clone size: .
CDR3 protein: CAWMPPPRGAGGPNTQYF
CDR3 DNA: TGTGCCTGGATGCCCCCTCCCCGGGGAGCGGGAGGGCCGAATACGCAGTATTTT

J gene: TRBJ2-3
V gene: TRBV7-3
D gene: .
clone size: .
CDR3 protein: CASSPDRPPDTQYF
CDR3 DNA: TGTGCCAGCAGCCCTGACAGGCCCCCAGATACGCAGTATTTT

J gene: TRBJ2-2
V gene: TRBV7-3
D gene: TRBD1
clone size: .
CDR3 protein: CASSAKGQGYGELFF
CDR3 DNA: TGTGCCAGCAGCGCGAAGGGACAGGGGTACGGGGAGCTGTTTTTT

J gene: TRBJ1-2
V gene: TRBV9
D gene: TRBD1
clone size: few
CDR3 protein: CASSGTGLSSYGYTF
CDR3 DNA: TGTGCCAGCAGCGGGACAGGGCTATCATCCTATGGCTACACCTTC

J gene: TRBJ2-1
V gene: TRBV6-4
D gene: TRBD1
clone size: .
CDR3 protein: CASSPGTGSYNEQFF
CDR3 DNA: TGTGCCAGCAGTCCCGGGACAGGGTCCTACAATGAGCAGTTCTTC

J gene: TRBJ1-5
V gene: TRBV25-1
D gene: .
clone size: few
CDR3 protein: CASSMGVLGPQHF
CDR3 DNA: TGTGCCAGCAGTATGGGAGTCCTTGGGCCCCAGCATTTT

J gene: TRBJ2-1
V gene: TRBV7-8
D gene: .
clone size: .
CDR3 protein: CASSRGAGDNEQFF
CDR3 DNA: TGTGCCAGCAGTAGGGGGGCGGGAGACAATGAGCAGTTCTTC